The 16 T cell receptor beta chains listed next were all sequenced from one sample in a study of OX40 agonist ivuxolimab in advanced cancers. Produced via immunoSEQ multiplex PCR; TCRdb's table is partial and in-frame only. The data hold 55,000 to 65,000 clones, with roughly nine tenths observed a single time. Sequencing was performed on CD4+ or CD8+ T cells sorted from blood, taken in a trial of the OX40 agonist ivuxolimab. The receptors derive from an adult with an advanced solid tumor such as melanoma, head and neck, liver or kidney cancer.

The rearrangement uses TRBV2 and TRBJ2-5, with a tentative D call TRBD1 (6 bases). The germline CDR1 and CDR2 sequences are SNHLY and FYNNEI. CDR3 length: 14 residues. V was pared by 6 bases and J by 5 bases, with 16 bases between. The CDR3 here is CASREDRTRETQYF. The DNA of the CDR3 is TGTGCCAGCAGGGAGGACAGAACTAGGGAGACCCAGTACTTC.

J is TRBJ2-2 and V is TRBV28; D uncertain. This CDR3 is built from 13 residues. Germline CDR1 reads MDHEN; CDR2 reads SYDVKM. The germline V and J ends were trimmed by 2 bases and 4 bases, with 5 bases remaining between them. The CDR3 region is CASSLAGTGELFF. CDR3 coding DNA: TGTGCCAGCAGTTTAGCAGGCACCGGGGAGCTGTTTTTT.

The chain joins TRBV27 to TRBJ2-2; either TRBD1 or TRBD2 may supply D (5 bases each). CDR1 and CDR2 from the germline V gene are MNHEY and SMNVEV (reference sequence). Trimming removed 5 bases at V and 1 base at J, with 14 bases between. The CDR3 covers 16 residues. The CDR3 sequence is CASSKTGTLNTGELFF. CDR3 in DNA: TGTGCCAGCAGTAAAACCGGGACGCTGAACACCGGGGAGCTGTTTTTT.

The V gene is TRBV6-1, the J gene TRBJ1-1, with D uncertain. Per the germline V gene, CDR1 is MNHNS and CDR2 is SASEGT. V lost 5 bases and J lost 0, with 13 bases in between. This CDR3 has 15 amino acids. CDR3 DNA: TGTGCCAGCAGTCCACGATCGAATCTGAACACTGAAGCTTTCTTT. Protein sequence: CASSPRSNLNTEAFF.

The rearrangement links TRBV7-2 to TRBJ1-2, with D unclear. V was pared by 5 bases and J by 8 bases, with 18 bases between. This CDR3 is built from 14 residues. The germline V gene encodes CDR1 SGHTA and CDR2 FQGNSA. The CDR3 sequence: CASSTRAPSGGYTF. The CDR3 bases are TGTGCCAGCAGCACCCGGGCCCCTAGCGGGGGCTACACCTTC.

This chain links TRBV27 with TRBJ1-2; D gene ambiguous. The germline CDR1 and CDR2 sequences are MNHEY and SMNVEV (reference sequence). This CDR3 comprises 13 residues. V was shortened by 2 bases and J by 4 bases, with 8 bases between the two germline ends. This CDR3 reads CASSLGGPYGYTF. Written as DNA, the CDR3 is TGTGCCAGCAGTTTAGGCGGACCCTATGGCTACACCTTC.

The chain employs TRBV9 and TRBJ2-1; no clear D gene. In germline, CDR1 is SGDLS, CDR2 YYNGEE. V lost 3 bases, J lost 4 bases, and 8 bases lay in between. This CDR3 spans 13 amino acids. The CDR3 DNA is TGTGCCAGCAGCGCCGGATCGTACAATGAGCAGTTCTTC. Translated: CASSAGSYNEQFF. Full variable domain (missing parts from reference TRBV9 and TRBJ2-1): DSGVTQTPKHLITATGQRVTLRCSPRSGDLSVYWYQQSLDQGLQFLIQYYNGEERAKGNILERFSAQQFPDLHSELNLSSLELGDSALYFCASSAGSYNEQFFGPGTRLTVL.

This clone was counted a single time. CDR3: CAWSGGNGETQYF. CDR3 sequence (DNA): TGTGCCTGGAGTGGAGGGAATGGGGAGACCCAGTACTTC. This sequence joins TRBV30 and TRBJ2-5; TRBD2 might be the D (5 bases). V was pared by 1 base and J by 5 bases, with 11 bases between. Germline V gene lookup returns CDR1 GTSNPN and CDR2 SVGIG (reference sequence). The CDR3 is made up of 13 amino acids.

V usage is TRBV27 and J usage is TRBJ1-6; 7 nucleotides agree with TRBD1. Germline V gene sequence: CDR1 MNHEY, CDR2 SMNVEV (reference sequence). This CDR3 has 16 residues. Unmatched junction bases numbered 5, after V lost 0 bases and J lost 6 bases. The CDR3 sequence: CASSLSGGTVNSPLHF. The DNA for the CDR3 is TGTGCCAGCAGTTTATCGGGGGGGACAGTTAATTCACCCCTCCACTTT.

The chain employs TRBV6-5 and TRBJ1-2; maybe TRBD1 (6 bases). The CDR3 has 13 amino acids. The V and J ends lost 6 bases and 7 bases respectively, with 15 bases between them. From germline, CDR1 is MNHEY and CDR2 SVGAGI. CDR3 in DNA: TGTGCCAGCAGCCCAGGGGATCGGGCTGGCTACACCTTC. Protein: CASSPGDRAGYTF.

This chain links TRBV30 with TRBJ2-6; D gene unclear. The CDR3 consists of 15 residues. Germline CDR1 GTSNPN, CDR2 SVGIG (reference sequence). V dropped 4 bases and J dropped 1 base, with 11 bases sitting between them. The CDR3 is CAWTEAYSGANVLTF. The DNA of the CDR3 is TGTGCCTGGACCGAGGCTTATTCTGGGGCCAACGTCCTGACTTTC.

The chain recombines TRBV9 with TRBJ2-2, with TRBD2 matching 11 bases. Germline V gene lookup returns CDR1 SGDLS and CDR2 YYNGEE. J was trimmed by 5 bases and V by 5 bases; bases with no gene match: 2. The CDR3 length is 14 residues. CDR3 loop: CASRSSGGTGELFF. In DNA, the CDR3 is TGTGCCAGCAGATCTAGCGGGGGGACCGGGGAGCTGTTTTTT. Full variable domain (rest looked up from reference TRBV9 and TRBJ2-2): DSGVTQTPKHLITATGQRVTLRCSPRSGDLSVYWYQQSLDQGLQFLIQYYNGEERAKGNILERFSAQQFPDLHSELNLSSLELGDSALYFCASRSSGGTGELFFGEGSRLTVL.

This rearrangement joins TRBV6-4 to TRBJ2-2; 8 bases map to TRBD1. CDR1 and CDR2 (germline): MRHNA, SNTAGT. The CDR3 is 15 amino acids. V shed 10 bases and J 4 bases; nucleotides not matched to a gene: 11. CDR3 residues: CANSGQGRITGELFF. CDR3 DNA sequence: TGTGCCAACTCCGGACAGGGAAGAATCACCGGGGAGCTGTTTTTT.

The CDR3 sequence is CASSPSGQQASNYGYTF. Written as DNA, the CDR3 is TGCGCCAGCAGCCCGTCGGGACAGCAAGCTTCTAACTATGGCTACACCTTC. This chain uses TRBV5-1 with TRBJ1-2; TRBD1 aligns across 7 bases. This CDR3 region has 17 residues. CDR1 and CDR2 from the germline V gene are SGHRS and YFSETQ. V gave up 4 bases and J gave up 0 bases; unmatched junction bases: 12. The whole variable domain, remainder taken from reference TRBV5-1 and TRBJ1-2, is KAGVTQTPRYLIKTRGQQVTLSCSPISGHRSVSWYQQTPGQGLQFLFEYFSETQRNKGNFPGRFSGRQFSNSRSEMNVSTLELGDSALYLCASSPSGQQASNYGYTFGSGTRLTVV.

The chain joins TRBV11-2 to TRBJ2-3; 7 positions match TRBD2. Germline CDR1 SGHAT, CDR2 FQNNGV. The CDR3 is 13 residues long. V shed 1 base and J 11 bases; nucleotides not matched to a gene: 6. Here the CDR3 DNA reads TGTGCCAGCAGCTTAGTAGTAACTAGCGTGCAGTATTTT. This translates into CASSLVVTSVQYF.

CDR3: CASSPTGRGYTF. The DNA for the CDR3 is TGTGCCAGCAGCCCGACAGGGCGGGGCTACACCTTC. V and J are TRBV7-2 and TRBJ1-2; 7 bases are a match to TRBD1. The CDR3 runs 12 residues. The J segment lost 8 bases and the V segment lost 5 bases, leaving 5 bases of the junction unmatched. Germline V gene lookup returns CDR1 SGHTA and CDR2 FQGNSA.